This TCR beta chain derives from a study of shared clonotypes between healthy human individuals. V was clipped by 4 bases and J by 1 base, with 10 bases between them. This CDR3 has 14 amino acids. Looked up from germline, CDR1 is SGDLS and CDR2 is YYNGEE. Points on this clone: Within the sample, other DNA sequences also encode this same CDR3.

The protocol was immunoSEQ multiplex PCR, while the TCRdb copy is restricted to in-frame clones and leaves out a portion. Here the sample spans 2 million to 2.5 million clones, 85% to 95% being singletons. This chain links TRBV9 with TRBJ2-3; TRBD2 might be the D (6 bases). The sequence was collected from a man aged 18 to 29 in good health. Some clones in this sample may be carry-over from other donors' samples. The sequencing input was naive CD4+ T cells from PBMCs. Subset defined: CD45RA+ positively selected. The CDR3 region has the DNA TGTGCCAGCAGCCCCAGACTAGGCACAGATACGCAGTATTTT. Amino acid sequence: CASSPRLGTDTQYF. Combining the CDR3 with reference TRBV9 and TRBJ2-3 gives the whole variable domain DSGVTQTPKHLITATGQRVTLRCSPRSGDLSVYWYQQSLDQGLQFLIQYYNGEERAKGNILERFSAQQFPDLHSELNLSSLELGDSALYFCASSPRLGTDTQYFGPGTRLTVL.